This T cell receptor beta chain was captured in a study of cytomegalovirus exposure and HLA in healthy donors. Primers: 60 Vbeta forward and 13 Jbeta reverse. Repertoires were generated with immunoSEQ multiplex PCR, while TCRdb's copy carries only in-frame clones and drops some. The repertoire has approximately 160,000 clones, approximately 84% of them found once; the top ten carry about 4.3%. Germline lookup yields CDR1 SGHAT and CDR2 FQDESV (reference sequence). V shed 3 bases and J shed 2 bases, with 18 bases lying between them. There are 17 residues in the CDR3. This clone was detected once. Its antigen is not identified. Broader study findings: Later findings reportedly placed an Asian-associated ancestry cluster below the approximately 650-donor mean for N-insertions.

The V gene is TRBV11-1, the J gene TRBJ2-3, with a possible D match to TRBD2 (6 bases). Sequencing used PBMCs. The receptor comes from a woman in her forties or fifties in good health and CMV-seropositive. The CDR3 bases are TGTGCCAGCAGCTTGGGCACGGCGGGGCCCCTCACAGATACGCAGTATTTT. It is translated as CASSLGTAGPLTDTQYF.